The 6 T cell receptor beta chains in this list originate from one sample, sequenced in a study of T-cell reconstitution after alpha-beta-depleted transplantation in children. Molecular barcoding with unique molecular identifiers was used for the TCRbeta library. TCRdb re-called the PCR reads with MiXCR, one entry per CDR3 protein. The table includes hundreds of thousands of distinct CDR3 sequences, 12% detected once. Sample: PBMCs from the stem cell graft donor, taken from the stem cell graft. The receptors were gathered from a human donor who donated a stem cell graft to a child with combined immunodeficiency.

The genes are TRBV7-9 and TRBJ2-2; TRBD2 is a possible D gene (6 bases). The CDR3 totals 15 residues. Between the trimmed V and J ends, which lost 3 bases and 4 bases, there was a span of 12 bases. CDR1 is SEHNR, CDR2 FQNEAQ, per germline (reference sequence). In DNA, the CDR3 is TGTGCCAGCAGCTTTGTCGGGGGATCCACCGGGGAGCTGTTTTTT. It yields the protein CASSFVGGSTGELFF.

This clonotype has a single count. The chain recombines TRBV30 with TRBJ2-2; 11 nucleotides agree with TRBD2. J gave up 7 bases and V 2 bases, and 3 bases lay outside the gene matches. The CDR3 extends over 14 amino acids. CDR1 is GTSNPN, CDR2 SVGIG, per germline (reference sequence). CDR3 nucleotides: TGTGCCTGGAGTCCTAGCGGGAGGTTCGGGGAGCTGTTTTTT. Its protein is CAWSPSGRFGELFF.

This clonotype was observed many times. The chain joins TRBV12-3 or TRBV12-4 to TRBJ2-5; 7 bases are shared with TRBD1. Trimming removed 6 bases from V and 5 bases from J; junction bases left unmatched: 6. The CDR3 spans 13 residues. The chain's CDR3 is CASSRQGWETQYF. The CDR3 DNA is TGTGCCAGCAGCAGACAGGGATGGGAGACCCAGTACTTC.

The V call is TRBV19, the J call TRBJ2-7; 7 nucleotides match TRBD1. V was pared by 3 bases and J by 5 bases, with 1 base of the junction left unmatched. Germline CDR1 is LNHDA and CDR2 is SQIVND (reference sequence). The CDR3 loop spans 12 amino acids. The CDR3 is CASSMTGNEQYF. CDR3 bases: TGTGCCAGTAGTATGACAGGGAACGAGCAGTACTTC. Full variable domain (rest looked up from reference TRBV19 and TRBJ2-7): DGGITQSPKYLFRKEGQNVTLSCEQNLNHDAMYWYRQDPGQGLRLIYYSQIVNDFQKGDIAEGYSVSREKKESFPLTVTSAQKNPTAFYLCASSMTGNEQYFGPGTRLTVT.

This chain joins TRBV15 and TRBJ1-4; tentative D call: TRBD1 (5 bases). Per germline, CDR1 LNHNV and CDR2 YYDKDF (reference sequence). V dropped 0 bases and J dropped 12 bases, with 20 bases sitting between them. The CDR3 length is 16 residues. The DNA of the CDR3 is TGTGCCACCAGCAGAGATTGGGGGACCCAGAATGGGGAACTGTTTTTT. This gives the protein CATSRDWGTQNGELFF.

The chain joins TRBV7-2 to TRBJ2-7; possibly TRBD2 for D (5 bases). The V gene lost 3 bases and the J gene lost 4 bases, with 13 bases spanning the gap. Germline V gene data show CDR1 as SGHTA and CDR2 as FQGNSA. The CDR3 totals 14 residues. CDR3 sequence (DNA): TGTGCCAGCAGCTTCGGAGGAGCGCGTTACGAGCAGTACTTC. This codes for CASSFGGARYEQYF. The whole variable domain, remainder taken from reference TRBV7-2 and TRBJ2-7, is GAGVSQSPSNKVTEKGKDVELRCDPISGHTALYWYRQSLGQGLEFLIYFQGNSAPDKSGLPSDRFSAERTGGSVSTLTIQRTQQEDSAVYLCASSFGGARYEQYFGPGTRLTVT.